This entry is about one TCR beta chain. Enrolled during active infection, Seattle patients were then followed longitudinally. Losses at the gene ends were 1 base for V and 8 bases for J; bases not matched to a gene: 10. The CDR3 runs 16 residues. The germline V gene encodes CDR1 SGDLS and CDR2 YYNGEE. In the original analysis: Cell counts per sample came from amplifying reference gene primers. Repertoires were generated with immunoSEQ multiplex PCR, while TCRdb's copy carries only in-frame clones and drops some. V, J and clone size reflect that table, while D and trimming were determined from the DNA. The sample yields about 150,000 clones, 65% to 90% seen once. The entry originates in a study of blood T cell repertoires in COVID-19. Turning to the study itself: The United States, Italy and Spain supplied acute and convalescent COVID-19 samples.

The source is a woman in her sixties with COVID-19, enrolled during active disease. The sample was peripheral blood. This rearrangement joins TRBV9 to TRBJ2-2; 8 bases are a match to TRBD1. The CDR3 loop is CASSVSDRGFSGELFF. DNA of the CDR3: TGTGCCAGCAGCGTAAGCGACAGGGGATTTTCGGGGGAGCTGTTTTTT.